Listed below are T cell receptor beta chains from one sample, sequenced in a study of shared clonotypes between healthy human individuals. The protocol was immunoSEQ multiplex PCR, while the TCRdb copy is restricted to in-frame clones and leaves out a portion. The repertoire includes 300,000 to 400,000 clones, roughly 84% of them detected once, and about 16% sits in the top ten. The sequenced material came from memory CD8+ T cells sorted from blood. These receptors all stem from a man younger than 35 in good health. Each CDR3 is given with its conserved first and last residue. Fields, in order: D gene, clone size, V gene, J gene, CDR3 DNA, CDR3 protein. A D gene is named only where the DNA matches it firmly. The size of a clone is reported for some rows only, either as once, few or many, or as a class for expanded clones.

>TRBD2|-|TRBV11-3|TRBJ2-5
TGTGCCAGCAGCCAATTAGCGGGGGACCAGACCCAGTACTTC
CASSQLAGDQTQYF
>TRBD2|-|TRBV4-3|TRBJ2-7
TGCGCCAGCAGTCAAGGGACTAGGCACGAGCAGTACTTC
CASSQGTRHEQYF
>-|once|TRBV6-5|TRBJ1-1
TGTGCCAGCACCCTAAACAGGGTCCAGTCCACTGAAGCTTTCTTT
CASTLNRVQSTEAFF
>TRBD2|-|TRBV19|TRBJ2-1
TGTGCCAGTAGTGCGAGTAGCGGGCAGTACAATGAGCAGTTCTTC
CASSASSGQYNEQFF
>TRBD1|-|TRBV6-6|TRBJ1-5
TGTGCCAGCAGTTACAGCAGGGGGCACAGCAATCAGCCCCAGCATTTT
CASSYSRGHSNQPQHF
>TRBD1|-|TRBV7-2|TRBJ1-2
TGTGCCAGCAGCTTAGTGGGACAGAGGTCCTATGGCTACACCTTC
CASSLVGQRSYGYTF
>TRBD1|-|TRBV7-8|TRBJ2-7
TGTGCCAGCAGCTTAGACCAGGGGGACTACGAGCAGTACTTC
CASSLDQGDYEQYF
>-|-|TRBV19|TRBJ1-1
TGTGCCAGTAGCGACAGGTCTGAGCGGAGCGCTTTCTTT
CASSDRSERSAFF
>TRBD2|-|TRBV6-5|TRBJ2-3
TGTGCCAGCAGTTACTTAATTAGCGGGAGGACAGATACGCAGTATTTT
CASSYLISGRTDTQYF
>-|-|TRBV5-1|TRBJ2-6
TGCGCCAGCAGCCCGGGGCTCTCTGGGGCCAACGTCCTGACTTTC
CASSPGLSGANVLTF
>TRBD2|-|TRBV5-1|TRBJ2-7
TGCGCCAGCAGTTTTGGACTAGCGTACGAGCAGTACTTC
CASSFGLAYEQYF
>TRBD2|-|TRBV7-6|TRBJ2-2
TGTGCCAGCAGCCCCGTACTAGCGAGCTCGAACACCGGGGAGCTGTTTTTT
CASSPVLASSNTGELFF
>TRBD2|-|TRBV27|TRBJ2-3
TGTGCCAGCAGTTTTTCGGGGGAGGGGCTCACAGATACGCAGTATTTT
CASSFSGEGLTDTQYF
>-|-|TRBV4-1|TRBJ2-7
TGCGCCAGCAGCCAATACCCGGGACTCCTTTACGAGCAGTACTTC
CASSQYPGLLYEQYF
>TRBD2|-|TRBV7-9|TRBJ2-5
TGTGCCAGCAGCTTAGAAGCGCTAGCGGGAGTGTCGGTGGAGACCCAGTACTTC
CASSLEALAGVSVETQYF
>-|-|TRBV7-9|TRBJ2-3
TGTGCCAGCAGCGCACCCCGGGAAGATACGCAGTATTTT
CASSAPREDTQYF
>-|-|TRBV4-1|TRBJ1-1
TGCGCCAGCAGCCAAGCTCGGGGGGCTGCCACTGAAGCTTTCTTT
CASSQARGAATEAFF
>-|-|TRBV25-1|TRBJ2-4
TGTGCCAGCAGTGAAGGCGGTGAGGTTTACATTCAGTACTTC
CASSEGGEVYIQYF
>-|-|TRBV12-5|TRBJ1-1
TGTGCTAGTGGTTTGCCGGGGACGAACACTGAAGCTTTCTTT
CASGLPGTNTEAFF
>-|-|TRBV7-4|TRBJ1-1
TGTGCCAGCAGCCACCGGGGACCGGGGATGGCTGAAGCTTTCTTT
CASSHRGPGMAEAFF
>TRBD2|-|TRBV7-9|TRBJ2-3
TGTGCCAGCAGCCAAGGGGCGGGAGGCACAGATACGCAGTATTTT
CASSQGAGGTDTQYF
>TRBD1|few|TRBV27|TRBJ2-5
TGTGCCAGCAGTCCGTTACCGGGACAGGGATTCCAAGAGACCCAGTACTTC
CASSPLPGQGFQETQYF
>TRBD2|once|TRBV6-5|TRBJ2-5
TGTGCCAGCAGCCCGGGGGGGGGCCAGGAGACCCAGTACTTC
CASSPGGGQETQYF
>-|-|TRBV6-6|TRBJ1-5
TGTGCCAGCAGTTACGCTCGGGACATTGGTCAACAGCCCCAGCATTTT
CASSYARDIGQQPQHF
>-|-|TRBV6-5|TRBJ1-4
TGTGCCAGCAGTTATGGTGACAGCTCTAATGAAAAACTGTTTTTT
CASSYGDSSNEKLFF
>-|once|TRBV29-1|TRBJ1-2
TGCAGCACCCCGGCCGACTATGGCTACACCTTC
CSTPADYGYTF
>TRBD2|-|TRBV4-1|TRBJ2-3
TGCGCCAGCAGCCAAGGGGCGGGGGGGCGACCAGATACGCAGTATTTT
CASSQGAGGRPDTQYF
>-|-|TRBV29-1|TRBJ1-1
TGCAGCGTTGGGGGGTACACAGGGATCCGCACTGAAGCTTTCTTT
CSVGGYTGIRTEAFF
>TRBD1|once|TRBV4-1|TRBJ1-4
TGCGCCAGCAGCCACCAGGACAGGCCTACTAATGAAAAACTGTTTTTT
CASSHQDRPTNEKLFF
>-|-|TRBV28|TRBJ2-7
TGTGCCAGCAGTTTAAGGGGTCATGGCGGCTCGCGCGAGCAGTACTTC
CASSLRGHGGSREQYF
>-|-|TRBV30|TRBJ1-1
TGTGCCTGGATCCTACAGGGTGGGACTGAAGCTTTCTTT
CAWILQGGTEAFF
>-|-|TRBV6-1|TRBJ1-1
TGTGCCAGCAGTGAAGCGCTTCATGCTTACACTGAAGCTTTCTTT
CASSEALHAYTEAFF
>-|few|TRBV2|TRBJ1-2
TGTGCCAGCGAGAGAATTACTAACTATGGCTACACCTTC
CASERITNYGYTF
>-|-|TRBV15|TRBJ2-7
TGTGCCACCAGCAGAGGATTTTGGGAAGAAGGGACGCCGGGTTCCTACGAGCAGTACTTC
CATSRGFWEEGTPGSYEQYF
>-|-|TRBV27|TRBJ1-2
TGTGCCAGCAGTTCCCTGGTAGGGCCGTCCGACTATGGCTACACCTTC
CASSSLVGPSDYGYTF